The present TCR beta chain was sequenced within a study of post-analysis software for immune sequencing data. At the level of the study: Relapsing-remitting, secondary progressive and progressive-relapsing forms made up the multiple sclerosis disease courses. Study outcomes and limitations: Diversity measured as normalized Chao1 was significantly lower in multiple sclerosis patients than in controls. TRBV segments more frequent in patients than in controls numbered a few and included TRBV5-6, TRBV5-1 and TRBV20-1. Pronounced co-clustering by F measure was evident among identically batched samples.

As regards this clonotype: Its antigen remains unknown.

The library was made from cDNA and included unique molecular identifiers. Each batch of roughly 1 to 11 million T cells produced hundreds of thousands of cDNA molecules. TCRdb re-called the PCR reads through MiXCR, storing one row per CDR3 protein. The sample yields almost 700,000 distinct CDR3 sequences, about 60% seen once. The CDR3 sequence is 14 residues long. The V gene lost 5 bases and the J gene lost 5 bases, with 15 bases spanning the gap. Sequenced: blood. The clonotype was recovered from a girl aged 2 to 10 with multiple sclerosis. The V call is TRBV12-3 or TRBV12-4, the J call TRBJ1-1; possible D gene TRBD1, 6 bases. CDR3 bases: TGTGCCAGCAGTAAATCCAGGGGTGGAACTGAAGCTTTCTTT. Residues: CASSKSRGGTEAFF.